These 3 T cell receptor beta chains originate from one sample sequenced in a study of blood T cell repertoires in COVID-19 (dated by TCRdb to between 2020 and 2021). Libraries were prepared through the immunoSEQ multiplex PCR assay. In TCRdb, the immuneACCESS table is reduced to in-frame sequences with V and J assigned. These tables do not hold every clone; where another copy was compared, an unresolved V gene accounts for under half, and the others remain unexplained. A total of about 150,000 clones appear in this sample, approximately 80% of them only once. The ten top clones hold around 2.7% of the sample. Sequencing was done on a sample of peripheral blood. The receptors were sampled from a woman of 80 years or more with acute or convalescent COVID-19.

CDR3 loop: CASSPGVGDYGYTF. For the CDR3, the DNA is TGTGCCAGCAGTCCAGGGGTAGGAGACTATGGCTACACCTTC. This chain uses TRBV11-1 with TRBJ1-2; possibly TRBD1 for D (6 bases). CDR1 and CDR2 (germline): SGHAT, FQDESV (reference sequence). The CDR3 totals 14 residues. The germline V and J ends were trimmed by 6 bases and 3 bases, with 14 bases remaining between them.

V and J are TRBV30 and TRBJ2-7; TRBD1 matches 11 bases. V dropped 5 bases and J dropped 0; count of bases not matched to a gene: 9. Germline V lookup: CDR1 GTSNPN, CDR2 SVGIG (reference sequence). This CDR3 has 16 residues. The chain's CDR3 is CAWAGWGTGGSYEQYF. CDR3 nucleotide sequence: TGTGCCTGGGCCGGGTGGGGGACAGGGGGCTCCTACGAGCAGTACTTC.

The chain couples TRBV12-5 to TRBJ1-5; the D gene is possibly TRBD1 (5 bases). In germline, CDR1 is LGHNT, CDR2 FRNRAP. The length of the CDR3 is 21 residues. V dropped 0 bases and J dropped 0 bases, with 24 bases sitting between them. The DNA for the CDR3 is TGTGCTAGTGGTTTGGTAGTAGGGGTTCTTTTCGAATTACATAGCAATCAGCCCCAGCATTTT. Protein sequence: CASGLVVGVLFELHSNQPQHF.